What follows are 23 T cell receptor beta chains derived from one specimen sequenced in a study of neoadjuvant anti-PD-1 for oral cavity cancer. Method: immunoSEQ multiplex PCR; TCRdb's copy keeps in-frame clones and lacks some. The repertoire holds 15,000 or so clones, with around 69% as singletons. The sample consisted of PBMCs, taken before nivolumab (anti-PD-1) treatment. The receptors originated from a person aged 35-79 years with oral cavity squamous cell carcinoma.

A few counts support this clone. This sequence joins TRBV2 and TRBJ2-1; 7 bases map to TRBD1. Germline values: CDR1 SNHLY, CDR2 FYNNEI. The CDR3 runs to 13 residues. V gave up 5 bases and J gave up 7 bases; unmatched junction bases: 5. CDR3 residues: CASSPDRVNEQFF. DNA of the CDR3: TGTGCCAGCAGTCCCGACAGGGTAAATGAGCAGTTCTTC.

The chain combines TRBV6-1 with TRBJ2-7; TRBD1 agrees at 9 bases. This CDR3 region has 17 residues. V shed 0 bases, J shed 0 bases, and the junction held 6 bases outside the gene matches. The V gene's germline CDR1 is MNHNS and CDR2 SASEGT. CDR3 amino acids: CASSEAGGTGNSYEQYF. DNA for the CDR3: TGTGCCAGCAGTGAAGCAGGGGGGACAGGGAACTCCTACGAGCAGTACTTC.

The chain recombines TRBV2 with TRBJ1-2, with 8 bases matching TRBD1. CDR3 length: 14 residues. Germline CDR1 SNHLY, CDR2 FYNNEI. The V and J ends lost 2 bases and 3 bases, in that order; junction bases with no gene match: 2. In DNA form, the CDR3 reads TGTGCCAGCAGTGAACAGGGGGCCGACTATGGCTACACCTTC. Translating it yields CASSEQGADYGYTF.

This clone turned up a few times. The V call is TRBV11-2, the J call TRBJ2-3; D perhaps matches TRBD2 (7 bases). Trimming pared 0 bases from V and 4 bases from J, leaving 14 bases between. The CDR3 is made up of 16 amino acids. CDR1 is SGHAT, CDR2 FQNNGV, per germline. The CDR3, as DNA: TGTGCCAGCAGCTTAGAATCGGGCGGGGGCGCAGATACGCAGTATTTT. Protein product: CASSLESGGGADTQYF. Combining the CDR3 with reference TRBV11-2 and TRBJ2-3 gives the whole variable domain EAGVAQSPRYKIIEKRQSVAFWCNPISGHATLYWYQQILGQGPKLLIQFQNNGVVDDSQLPKDRFSAERLKGVDSTLKIQPAKLEDSAVYLCASSLESGGGADTQYFGPGTRLTVL.

The chain uses TRBV5-6 and TRBJ1-1; D not certain. This CDR3 is built from 15 residues. The germline gives CDR1 SGHDT, CDR2 YYEEEE. The germline V and J ends were trimmed by 6 bases and 0 bases, with 15 bases remaining between them. The CDR3 nucleotides are TGTGCCAGCATCCTGGGCCAGCTTATGAACACTGAAGCTTTCTTT. This sequence encodes CASILGQLMNTEAFF.

V and J are TRBV6-1 and TRBJ2-2, with D perhaps matching TRBD2 (6 bases). The CDR3 covers 14 residues. Per the germline V gene, CDR1 is MNHNS and CDR2 is SASEGT. Trimming shortened V by 7 bases and J by 6 bases, and 15 bases separated the two germline ends. As DNA, the CDR3 is TGTGCCAGCAATAATCAGGGAGGTGCCGGGGAGCTGTTTTTT. Protein: CASNNQGGAGELFF.

This rearrangement joins TRBV5-1 to TRBJ2-3; D perhaps matches TRBD1 (5 bases). V lost 4 bases to trimming and J lost 5 bases, with 8 bases between them. The CDR3 spans 12 residues. Per the germline V gene, CDR1 is SGHRS and CDR2 is YFSETQ. CDR3 DNA: TGCGCCAGCAGCCCTAGGGGAGATACGCAGTATTTT. Its protein product is CASSPRGDTQYF.

The chain joins TRBV5-4 to TRBJ1-1, with a weak D call TRBD1 (5 bases). Germline lookup yields CDR1 SGHNT and CDR2 YYREEE (reference sequence). Trimming shortened V by 4 bases and J by 1 base, and 17 bases separated the two germline ends. The CDR3 is 16 amino acids. CDR3 coding DNA: TGTGCCAGCAGCGTGGGGCGTGGGGGATCGAACACTGAAGCTTTCTTT. Translation: CASSVGRGGSNTEAFF.

The rearrangement uses TRBV11-1 and TRBJ2-1; 9 bases map to TRBD1. Germline trimming cut 5 bases from V and 9 bases from J; bases unmatched to any gene: 8. CDR3 size: 14 residues. The germline CDR1 and CDR2 sequences are SGHAT and FQDESV (reference sequence). CDR3: CASSRTGARSEQFF. In DNA form, the CDR3 reads TGTGCCAGCAGCCGGACAGGGGCCCGAAGTGAGCAGTTCTTC.

V is TRBV25-1 and J is TRBJ1-1, with D hard to call. The CDR3 has 13 residues. Trimming shortened V by 6 bases and J by 2 bases, and 10 bases separated the two germline ends. Germline-derived CDR1 and CDR2 are MGHDK and SYGVNS. The CDR3 bases are TGTGCCAGCAGGGTGACATTAAACACTGAAGCTTTCTTT. It yields the protein CASRVTLNTEAFF.

The CDR3 sequence: CASSLAGGSTDTQYF. The CDR3 nucleotides are TGCGCCAGCAGCTTAGCGGGAGGGAGCACAGATACGCAGTATTTT. V is TRBV5-1 and J is TRBJ2-3; 10 bases are shared with TRBD2. V trimming: 2 bases; J trimming: 0 bases; junction bases outside the gene matches: 0. The V gene's germline CDR1 is SGHRS and CDR2 YFSETQ. The CDR3 has 15 amino acids.

The chain links TRBV29-1 to TRBJ1-2, with TRBD1 identical over 10 bases. CDR1 is SQVTM and CDR2 is ANQGSEA in the germline V gene. With 7 bases clipped from V and 6 bases from J, the junction kept 17 bases outside the gene matches. The CDR3 is 16 residues long. The DNA for the CDR3 is TGCAGCGCTTCCACCTCTGCGGACAGGGGGAACAATGGCTACACCTTC. Translating it yields CSASTSADRGNNGYTF.

The V and J genes are TRBV25-1 and TRBJ1-2, with no clear D. The V end was cut by 4 bases, the J end by 3 bases, with 9 bases between. The germline CDR1 and CDR2 sequences are MGHDK and SYGVNS. This CDR3 comprises 13 residues. The CDR3 sequence: CASSAAGHYGYTF. The DNA of the CDR3 is TGTGCCAGCAGTGCTGCGGGCCACTATGGCTACACCTTC.

J is TRBJ1-1 and V is TRBV19; D not resolved. Germline V CDR1 and CDR2: LNHDA, SQIVND (reference sequence). Trimming cost V 6 bases and J 4 bases, with 12 bases left between them. This CDR3 spans 13 amino acids. The CDR3 spells CASRPFEGTEAFF. The CDR3 DNA reads TGTGCCAGTAGACCCTTTGAGGGCACTGAAGCTTTCTTT.

The gene calls are TRBV11-2 and TRBJ2-6; no firm D call. CDR3 length equals 19 residues. V was pared by 2 bases and J by 0 bases, with 17 bases between. In germline, CDR1 is SGHAT, CDR2 FQNNGV. The CDR3 nucleotides read TGTGCCAGCAGCTTACGGCCCCTATCGACAAGCTCTGGGGCCAACGTCCTGACTTTC. This gives the protein CASSLRPLSTSSGANVLTF.

The chain joins TRBV29-1 to TRBJ2-1, with D possibly being TRBD2 (5 bases). This CDR3 is built from 15 residues. The germline V gene encodes CDR1 SQVTM and CDR2 ANQGSEA. V lost 2 bases to trimming and J lost 6 bases, with 17 bases between them. The CDR3 region has the DNA TGCAGCGTTGAACAACAACAGCGGAGCCTCAATGAGCAGTTCTTC. Translated, it gives CSVEQQQRSLNEQFF.

The J gene is TRBJ1-2, the V gene TRBV2, with 7 bases matching TRBD1. Trimming took 0 bases from V and 2 from J; bases not matched to a gene: 18. The CDR3 consists of 20 residues. CDR1 and CDR2 (germline): SNHLY, FYNNEI. The CDR3 nucleotides read TGTGCCAGCAGTGAAGCTTCCAATTCCAGGGGGGACTTATCGAACTATGGCTACACCTTC. Its protein is CASSEASNSRGDLSNYGYTF. The full variable domain, completed using reference TRBV2 and TRBJ1-2, is EPEVTQTPSHQVTQMGQEVILRCVPISNHLYFYWYRQILGQKVEFLVSFYNNEISEKSEIFDDQFSVERPDGSNFTLKIRSTKLEDSAMYFCASSEASNSRGDLSNYGYTFGSGTRLTVV.

CDR3 sequence reads: CASSLGTGEGYGYTF. CDR3 coding DNA: TGTGCCAGCAGCTTAGGAACAGGGGAAGGCTATGGCTACACCTTC. The V and J genes are TRBV7-9 and TRBJ1-2; 7 positions agree with TRBD1. The germline V gene encodes CDR1 SEHNR and CDR2 FQNEAQ (reference sequence). V shed 1 base and J 4 bases; nucleotides not matched to a gene: 6. The CDR3 has 15 residues.

The rearrangement links TRBV30 to TRBJ1-1; D call uncertain. Germline CDR1 reads GTSNPN; CDR2 reads SVGIG (reference sequence). CDR3 size: 12 residues. Trimming removed 0 bases from V and 11 bases from J, with 13 bases in between. DNA for the CDR3: TGTGCCTGGAGTGTAACCGGGGATAAGGCTTTCTTT. Translation: CAWSVTGDKAFF. Together with reference TRBV30 and TRBJ1-1, the CDR3 gives the full variable domain: SQTIHQWPATLVQPVGSPLSLECTVEGTSNPNLYWYRQAAGRGLQLLFYSVGIGQISSEVPQNLSASRPQDRQFILSSKKLLLSDSGFYLCAWSVTGDKAFFGQGTRLTVV.

This clone has a handful of counts. The chain carries TRBV5-4 and TRBJ2-3; D gene uncertain. Germline CDR1 reads SGHNT; CDR2 reads YYREEE (reference sequence). Trimming left V 2 bases short and J 4 bases short, with 5 bases between. This CDR3 is 12 amino acids long. The CDR3 region is CASSLHPDTQYF. The CDR3 nucleotides read TGTGCCAGCAGCTTACACCCAGATACGCAGTATTTT.

V is TRBV6-5 and J is TRBJ1-1, with a tentative D call TRBD1 (5 bases). The germline V and J ends were trimmed by 5 bases and 9 bases, with 16 bases remaining between them. Per germline, CDR1 MNHEY and CDR2 SVGAGI. The CDR3 extends over 13 amino acids. The CDR3 DNA sequence: TGTGCCAGCAGTGTCTCGGAACCGGGACAAGCTTTCTTT. This codes for CASSVSEPGQAFF.

The chain joins TRBV2 to TRBJ2-7, with 9 bases identical to TRBD2. Trimming took 6 bases from V and 2 from J; bases not matched to a gene: 8. Germline V lookup: CDR1 SNHLY, CDR2 FYNNEI. The CDR3 extends over 15 amino acids. This chain's CDR3 is CASSLAGVGTYEQYF. The CDR3 DNA reads TGTGCCAGCAGCTTAGCGGGAGTGGGGACCTACGAGCAGTACTTC.

This sequence joins TRBV6-5 and TRBJ2-7; TRBD1 might be the D (6 bases). The CDR3 extends over 13 amino acids. V dropped 6 bases and J dropped 5 bases, with 14 bases sitting between them. CDR1 and CDR2 from the germline V gene are MNHEY and SVGAGI. The CDR3 sequence is CASRGSGAHEQYF. The CDR3 coding sequence is TGTGCCAGCAGGGGGTCAGGGGCACACGAGCAGTACTTC.